This TCR beta chain emerged from a study of shared clonotypes between healthy human individuals. The table came from immunoSEQ multiplex PCR; TCRdb's copy has only in-frame clones and leaves some out. This sample has roughly 1,600,000 clones, with less than 99% found just once. Healthy HIV-negative adults without recent acute infections or vaccinations served as donors. Deletions cut 0 bases from V and 2 bases from J, with 5 bases between. The CDR3 loop spans 13 amino acids. Germline lookup yields CDR1 SGHTS and CDR2 YDEGEE. The chain links TRBV5-8 to TRBJ1-2; D may be TRBD1 (5 bases). This receptor was identified in a man aged 30 to 39 in good health. The sample was naive CD4+ T cells sorted from blood. The subset denotes: CD45RA+ positively selected. The CDR3: CASSLDRNYGYTF. For the CDR3, the DNA is TGTGCCAGCAGCTTGGACAGGAACTATGGCTACACCTTC. Full variable domain (missing parts from reference TRBV5-8 and TRBJ1-2): EAGVTQSPTHLIKTRGQQATLRCSPISGHTSVYWYQQALGLGLQFLLWYDEGEERNRGNFPPRFSGRQFPNYSSELNVNALELEDSALYLCASSLDRNYGYTFGSGTRLTVV.